Following are 3 T cell receptor beta chains from one sample sequenced in a study of regulatory T cells in long-lasting Graves disease. Time point noted: persistent/refractory GD, antithyroid drugs over 5 years with positive TRAb. Generation of the TCR library employed RNA extracted from PBMCs. Libraries of TCR beta came from iRepertoire HTBI primers plus Arm-PCR of CDR3 regions. From the multiplex PCR reads, TCRdb called clonotypes with MiXCR, one entry per CDR3 protein. The sample lists 300,000 or so distinct CDR3 sequences, about 20% occurring once. The sample consisted of peripheral blood mononuclear cells (PBMCs), taken when the disease was refractory, from a patient treated with antithyroid drugs. The origin of the receptors is a female donor with Graves disease.

On this clonotype: A read error is possible here, since a much larger clone lies one base away. This chain links TRBV20-1 with TRBJ2-7; 9 nucleotides agree with TRBD2. CDR1 is DFQATT and CDR2 is SNEGSKA in the germline V gene (reference sequence). This CDR3 has 17 residues. With V trimmed by 1 base and J by 5 bases, 15 bases remained unmatched. CDR3 in amino acids: CSARAVRISGSFHEQYF. Here the CDR3 DNA reads TGCAGTGCTAGAGCGGTTAGGATTAGCGGGAGCTTCCACGAGCAGTACTTC.

This chain connects TRBV13 to TRBJ1-6, with D tentatively TRBD1 (6 bases). The CDR3 is made up of 16 amino acids. The V and J ends lost 5 bases and 0 bases respectively, with 11 bases between them. Germline-derived CDR1 and CDR2 are PRHDT and FYEKMQ (reference sequence). The CDR3: CASSVGAVSYNSPLHF. The CDR3 nucleotides read TGTGCCAGCAGCGTGGGGGCCGTCTCCTATAATTCACCCCTCCACTTT.

This clonotype was counted ten times or more. The CDR3: CASSLGIVNQPQHF. CDR3 nucleotides: TGTGCCAGCAGCTTAGGGATTGTCAATCAGCCCCAGCATTTT. This rearrangement joins TRBV7-2 to TRBJ1-5; no definite D call. V gave up 1 base and J gave up 3 bases, with 7 bases separating them. The CDR3 spans 14 residues. CDR1 and CDR2 from the germline V gene are SGHTA and FQGNSA.